Each of the 27 T cell receptor beta chains below was sequenced from the same sample in a study of blood T cell repertoires in COVID-19. TCRdb's table, derived via immunoSEQ multiplex PCR, lists solely in-frame clones and lacks some. The repertoire holds 250,000 or so clones, less than 90% seen once, with nearly 2% in the top ten. Material for sequencing was peripheral blood. Every receptor here comes from a man younger than 40 with active or convalescent COVID-19.

Here the CDR3 DNA reads TGCGCCAGCAGCTTGGAGTGGACTAGCGGGTCAAATGAGCAGTTCTTC. Its translation is CASSLEWTSGSNEQFF. The V gene is TRBV5-1, the J gene TRBJ2-1; 11 bases map to TRBD2. Trimming at V came to 0 bases and at J to 7 bases, leaving 6 bases not matched to a gene. Germline V gene data show CDR1 as SGHRS and CDR2 as YFSETQ. The CDR3 contains 16 residues.

The gene calls are TRBV7-6 and TRBJ2-1; TRBD2 aligns across 9 bases. The V and J ends lost 0 bases and 9 bases, in that order; junction bases with no gene match: 6. This CDR3 has 15 residues. CDR1 SGHVS and CDR2 FNYEAQ come from the germline V gene. The CDR3 region is CASSLAPLAGFEQFF. The CDR3 DNA sequence: TGTGCCAGCAGCTTAGCGCCTCTAGCGGGGTTTGAGCAGTTCTTC.

This clone was counted a few times. The chain carries TRBV6-2 or TRBV6-3 and TRBJ2-1, with a possible D match to TRBD2 (6 bases). Germline CDR1 MNHEY, CDR2 SVGEGT. CDR3 length equals 17 residues. The V end lost 0 bases, the J end lost 3 bases, and 15 bases lay between the germline ends. Here the CDR3 DNA reads TGTGCCAGCAGTTACTCGCCTCCCGGGGGAATCTACAATGAGCAGTTCTTC. It encodes CASSYSPPGGIYNEQFF.

This rearrangement joins TRBV19 to TRBJ2-1, with 10 bases lining up with TRBD2. This CDR3 is built from 18 residues. The trim removed 3 bases at V and 3 bases at J, leaving 11 bases unmatched. In germline, CDR1 is LNHDA, CDR2 SQIVND (reference sequence). CDR3 sequence: CASSIGGASGGVYNEQFF. As DNA, the CDR3 is TGTGCCAGTAGTATTGGAGGGGCTAGCGGGGGAGTCTACAATGAGCAGTTCTTC.

For the CDR3, the DNA is TGTGCCACCGCGCGGGCCCAGGATAGCTCCTACGAGCAGTACTTC. Protein sequence: CATARAQDSSYEQYF. The chain couples TRBV19 to TRBJ2-7, with D tentatively TRBD2 (5 bases). This CDR3 has 15 residues. The ends were cut back, 10 bases at V and 0 bases at J, with 19 bases in the middle. CDR1 LNHDA and CDR2 SQIVND come from the germline V gene (reference sequence).

The rearrangement joins TRBV25-1 to TRBJ1-4; 7 bases line up with TRBD1. Germline values: CDR1 MGHDK, CDR2 SYGVNS. The CDR3 runs to 13 residues. Trimming removed 3 bases from V and 8 bases from J; junction bases left unmatched: 3. The CDR3 nucleotides read TGTGCCAGCAGTGACAGGGGGTACGAAAAACTGTTTTTT. This translates into CASSDRGYEKLFF.

The chain is built from TRBV15 and TRBJ2-7; a weak D match, TRBD1 (6 bases). V lost 1 base and J 3 bases, leaving 22 bases between the germline ends. The CDR3 loop spans 18 amino acids. In germline, CDR1 is LNHNV, CDR2 YYDKDF (reference sequence). Here the CDR3 DNA reads TGTGCCACCAGCAGAGCTTATGGATTGGGACAAACAAGCTACGAGCAGTACTTC. Protein product: CATSRAYGLGQTSYEQYF.

The chain combines TRBV12-3 or TRBV12-4 with TRBJ2-5; D is uncertain. The ends were cut back, 6 bases at V and 5 bases at J, with 7 bases in the middle. The CDR3 covers 11 residues. CDR3 sequence (DNA): TGTGCCAGCAGCCCCCAGGAGACCCAGTACTTC. It is translated as CASSPQETQYF.

This sequence joins TRBV7-8 and TRBJ1-3, with D possibly matching TRBD1 (5 bases). CDR1 is SGHVS, CDR2 FQNEAQ, per germline. The CDR3 totals 16 residues. Trimming pared 4 bases from V and 4 bases from J, leaving 17 bases between. The CDR3 DNA follows: TGTGCCAGCAGCTCTATTGGCAGGGATTCAGGAAACACCATATATTTT. It is translated as CASSSIGRDSGNTIYF.

Only one count was recorded for this clone. This CDR3 reads CASRGRYNEQFF. The CDR3 DNA reads as TGTGCCAGCAGGGGCCGATACAATGAGCAGTTCTTC. The rearrangement links TRBV27 to TRBJ2-1, with D hard to call. The CDR3 covers 12 residues. In germline, CDR1 is MNHEY, CDR2 SMNVEV (reference sequence). Deletions cut 6 bases from V and 4 bases from J, with 7 bases between.

The V call is TRBV18, the J call TRBJ1-4, with TRBD1 matching 7 bases. V shed 9 bases and J 6 bases; nucleotides not matched to a gene: 7. CDR3 length: 13 amino acids. CDR1 KGHSH and CDR2 LQKENI come from the germline V gene. The CDR3 DNA reads as TGTGCCAGTCAGACAGGGATGGATGAAAAACTGTTTTTT. It yields the protein CASQTGMDEKLFF.

Concerning this clone: One base away lies a much larger clone, so this may be a sequencing read error. The CDR3 DNA follows: TGTGCCAGCAGCTTCGACAGCTCTGGAAACACCATATATTTT. Translating it yields CASSFDSSGNTIYF. The chain carries TRBV6-2 or TRBV6-3 and TRBJ1-3, with D possibly being TRBD1 (5 bases). Trimming took 6 bases from V and 0 from J, leaving 9 bases between them. The CDR3 loop spans 14 amino acids. Germline V gives CDR1 MNHEY, CDR2 SVGEGT.

The chain employs TRBV4-1 and TRBJ2-3; no clear D gene. The CDR3 has 11 amino acids. Trimming shortened V by 2 bases and J by 6 bases, and 3 bases separated the two germline ends. Looked up from germline, CDR1 is MGHRA and CDR2 is YSYEKL. DNA for the CDR3: TGCGCCAGCAGCCAACGTGATACGCAGTATTTT. This gives the protein CASSQRDTQYF.

This chain connects TRBV4-2 to TRBJ2-1, with D unresolved. CDR1 LGHNA and CDR2 YNFKEQ come from the germline V gene. Trimming removed 1 base from V and 6 bases from J, with 10 bases in between. The CDR3 runs 14 residues. For the CDR3, the DNA is TGTGCCAGCAGCCAAGGGGCAGGTTCCAATGAGCAGTTCTTC. It specifies CASSQGAGSNEQFF.

The rearrangement joins TRBV2 to TRBJ1-6; TRBD1 matches 8 bases. Germline CDR1 and CDR2: SNHLY and FYNNEI. J was trimmed by 7 bases and V by 6 bases; bases with no gene match: 2. The CDR3 runs to 13 residues. The CDR3 DNA is TGTGCCAGCAGGGGACAGGTGAATTCACCCCTCCACTTT. Its protein is CASRGQVNSPLHF. Filled out from reference TRBV2 and TRBJ1-6, the complete variable domain reads EPEVTQTPSHQVTQMGQEVILRCVPISNHLYFYWYRQILGQKVEFLVSFYNNEISEKSEIFDDQFSVERPDGSNFTLKIRSTKLEDSAMYFCASRGQVNSPLHFGNGTRLTVT.

This sequence joins TRBV7-7 and TRBJ2-5; D perhaps matches TRBD1 (7 bases). The ends were cut back, 5 bases at V and 9 bases at J, with 28 bases in the middle. Germline-derived CDR1 and CDR2 are SSHAT and FNYEAQ (reference sequence). The CDR3 is 17 amino acids. CDR3 bases: TGTGCCAGCAGCAGCGGGCGGGGACAGCCCTCCGAGGGGGCCCAGTACTTC. The encoded protein is CASSSGRGQPSEGAQYF.

This chain connects TRBV7-8 to TRBJ2-2; 7 nucleotides align to TRBD2. CDR1 SGHVS and CDR2 FQNEAQ come from the germline V gene. The CDR3 is 14 residues long. J gave up 4 bases and V 8 bases, and 7 bases lay outside the gene matches. The DNA for the CDR3 is TGTGCCAGCGGCCTACTAGCGAGCACCGGGGAGCTGTTTTTT. Protein sequence: CASGLLASTGELFF.

The V and J genes are TRBV6-4 and TRBJ2-3; TRBD2 might be the D (6 bases). The germline V gene has CDR1 MRHNA and CDR2 SNTAGT. Trimming took off 4 bases at V and 2 bases at J, with 7 bases between the two ends. This CDR3 is 13 amino acids long. The CDR3 coding sequence is TGTGCCAGCAGTGGGACTAACACAGATACGCAGTATTTT. Its protein is CASSGTNTDTQYF.

CDR3 bases: TGTGCCAGCCGGGGTCTAATCATGGCTGAAGCTTTCTTT. This sequence encodes CASRGLIMAEAFF. The chain is built from TRBV2 and TRBJ1-1, with no clear D. The germline gives CDR1 SNHLY, CDR2 FYNNEI. Between the trimmed V and J ends, which lost 8 bases and 6 bases, there was a span of 16 bases. This CDR3 is 13 amino acids long.

This chain joins TRBV5-5 and TRBJ1-6; D not certain. Germline lookup yields CDR1 SGHKS and CDR2 YYEKEE (reference sequence). V lost 1 base to trimming and J lost 0 bases, with 20 bases between them. CDR3 size: 20 residues. CDR3 in amino acids: CASSLSTPGIRSSYNSPLHF. The CDR3 coding sequence is TGTGCCAGCAGCTTGAGTACTCCGGGGATCCGTAGCTCCTATAATTCACCCCTCCACTTT.

The V gene is TRBV6-5, the J gene TRBJ2-5, with TRBD2 matching over 11 bases. J gave up 5 bases and V 4 bases, and 6 bases lay outside the gene matches. CDR1 is MNHEY and CDR2 is SVGAGI in the germline V gene. This CDR3 is built from 15 residues. CDR3 sequence reads: CASSSGLAVPETQYF. DNA for the CDR3: TGTGCCAGCAGTTCGGGACTAGCGGTCCCGGAGACCCAGTACTTC.

The chain joins TRBV14 to TRBJ2-3; 7 bases align to TRBD2. V trimming: 5 bases; J trimming: 4 bases; junction bases outside the gene matches: 6. Germline lookup yields CDR1 SGHDN and CDR2 FVKESK. There are 14 residues in the CDR3. CDR3 nucleotide sequence: TGTGCCAGCAGCTGGGACTACCCAGCAGATACGCAGTATTTT. Translating it yields CASSWDYPADTQYF.

The gene calls are TRBV11-2 and TRBJ1-4; D gene unclear. CDR3 length equals 16 residues. The germline gives CDR1 SGHAT, CDR2 FQNNGV. The germline V and J ends were trimmed by 2 bases and 5 bases, with 15 bases remaining between them. In nucleotides, the CDR3 is TGTGCCAGCAGCTTAAGAATGGGGTCGGGGAATGAAAAACTGTTTTTT. Its protein product is CASSLRMGSGNEKLFF. The full variable domain, with the rest looked up from reference TRBV11-2 and TRBJ1-4, is EAGVAQSPRYKIIEKRQSVAFWCNPISGHATLYWYQQILGQGPKLLIQFQNNGVVDDSQLPKDRFSAERLKGVDSTLKIQPAKLEDSAVYLCASSLRMGSGNEKLFFGSGTQLSVL.

This clone occurred a few times. The chain is built from TRBV30 and TRBJ1-2; TRBD1 matches at 7 bases. The germline gives CDR1 GTSNPN, CDR2 SVGIG (reference sequence). V dropped 1 base and J dropped 6; count of bases not matched to a gene: 8. The CDR3 contains 14 residues. CDR3 sequence (DNA): TGTGCCTGGAGTGGCCCTACAGGGGTTGATGGCTACACCTTC. It translates to CAWSGPTGVDGYTF.

This chain joins TRBV18 and TRBJ1-2; the D gene is possibly TRBD1 (6 bases). Germline lookup yields CDR1 KGHSH and CDR2 LQKENI. The CDR3 contains 15 residues. V lost 4 bases and J lost 6, with 18 bases in between. CDR3 nucleotide sequence: TGTGCCAGCTCACAACCAGGCCAGGGGTCTAATGGCTACACCTTC. This encodes CASSQPGQGSNGYTF.

The V and J genes are TRBV10-1 and TRBJ1-6, with 7 positions matching TRBD1. This CDR3 has 12 amino acids. Trimming took 8 bases from V and 10 from J; bases not matched to a gene: 5. The germline V gene has CDR1 WNHNN and CDR2 SYGVQD (reference sequence). CDR3 loop: CASGTGESPLHF. CDR3 nucleotide sequence: TGCGCCAGCGGTACAGGGGAATCACCCCTCCACTTT.

This chain joins TRBV5-1 and TRBJ1-2; 9 bases agree with TRBD1. The CDR3 is 14 residues long. Trimming removed 4 bases from V and 5 bases from J; junction bases left unmatched: 6. Germline assignment: CDR1 SGHRS and CDR2 YFSETQ. DNA of the CDR3: TGCGCCAGCAGCCTGGACAGGGGAAAGTATGGCTACACCTTC. This sequence encodes CASSLDRGKYGYTF.